Here is one T cell receptor (beta chain) with its context. Its target is not known. Peptide-pool stimulation followed by sequencing identified expanded antigen-specific CD4+ clonotypes in the ViraFEST assay. Subsequent to roughly 9 days of culture, CD4+ T cells were isolated. None of these healthy vaccinees had been infected with SARS-CoV-2 before vaccination. Cultures had half their medium replaced with IL-2 medium on days 3 and 7. The data derive from a study of vaccination effects on CD4 cells after COVID-19. At the level of the study: Participants got two doses of BNT162b2 or mRNA-1273 vaccine. General study findings and limits: Pronounced clonal contraction occurred in clones induced by infection and by vaccine late after vaccination.

Sequencing used immunoSEQ multiplex PCR; TCRdb keeps in-frame clones, though not all of them. This table has 71,000 or so clones, approximately 79% appearing once. The sequences come from CD4+ T cells from PBMCs cultured with HCoV-OC43 spike peptides, collected before COVID-19 vaccination. Subset given: HCoV-OC43 spike overlapping peptide pool stimulation. This receptor was obtained from a human donor who received a COVID-19 vaccine.

Written as DNA, the CDR3 is TGTGCCAGCAGGAGTTTAGACTCTGGAAACACCATATATTTT. Translated, it gives CASRSLDSGNTIYF. This chain uses TRBV6-5 with TRBJ1-3; D not certain. Germline V gene sequence: CDR1 MNHEY, CDR2 SVGAGI. V lost 6 bases, J lost 0 bases, and 9 bases lay in between. The length of the CDR3 is 14 residues.